Shown below are 22 T cell receptor beta chains from a single sample sequenced in a study of PD-L1 blockade in urothelial cancer. The repertoire was sequenced with immunoSEQ multiplex PCR; TCRdb's copy has only in-frame clones and lacks some. The sample consists of 65,000 to 90,000 clones, less than 90% of them appearing once. Time point defined: pretreatment peripheral blood. Material: PBMCs, obtained around atezolizumab (anti-PD-L1) treatment. The source of these receptors is a woman aged 70-85 years with urothelial cancer.

The chain uses TRBV5-6 and TRBJ2-7; 13 bases are a match to TRBD2. The length of the CDR3 is 15 residues. CDR1 and CDR2 from the germline V gene are SGHDT and YYEEEE. Trimming removed 4 bases from V and 4 bases from J; junction bases left unmatched: 5. CDR3 bases: TGTGCCAGCAGCGCGCGACTAGCGGGAGGTTACGAGCAGTACTTC. Translating gives CASSARLAGGYEQYF. Combining the CDR3 with reference TRBV5-6 and TRBJ2-7 gives the whole variable domain DAGVTQSPTHLIKTRGQQVTLRCSPKSGHDTVSWYQQALGQGPQFIFQYYEEEERQRGNFPDRFSGHQFPNYSSELNVNALLLGDSALYLCASSARLAGGYEQYFGPGTRLTVT.

V gene TRBV9 combines with J gene TRBJ2-7; weak D call: TRBD2 (5 bases). Trimming shortened V by 8 bases and J by 7 bases, and 7 bases separated the two germline ends. Germline CDR1 reads SGDLS; CDR2 reads YYNGEE. There are 9 residues in the CDR3. CDR3 region: CASSGEQYF. The CDR3, as DNA: TGTGCCAGTTCGGGAGAGCAGTACTTC. Looking up the rest from reference TRBV9 and TRBJ2-7 gives the full variable domain: DSGVTQTPKHLITATGQRVTLRCSPRSGDLSVYWYQQSLDQGLQFLIQYYNGEERAKGNILERFSAQQFPDLHSELNLSSLELGDSALYFCASSGEQYFGPGTRLTVT.

The chain employs TRBV10-3 and TRBJ2-7; D is perhaps TRBD1 (7 bases). CDR3 length equals 16 residues. The germline gives CDR1 ENHRY, CDR2 SYGVKD. The germline V and J ends were trimmed by 0 bases and 0 bases, with 12 bases remaining between them. CDR3 coding DNA: TGTGCCATCAGTGAGTCTAACAGGGGAGGCTCCTACGAGCAGTACTTC. Protein product: CAISESNRGGSYEQYF.

The table lists this clone with a count of one. The gene calls are TRBV2 and TRBJ2-2, with TRBD1 matching 7 bases. Trimming took 2 bases from V and 7 from J; bases not matched to a gene: 16. The CDR3 totals 18 residues. In germline, CDR1 is SNHLY, CDR2 FYNNEI. This CDR3 reads CASSEMAVWGRGSGELFF. Written as DNA, the CDR3 is TGTGCCAGCAGTGAAATGGCAGTTTGGGGCAGGGGGAGCGGGGAGCTGTTTTTT.

The chain is built from TRBV9 and TRBJ2-7; D is possibly TRBD2 (5 bases). Germline V CDR1 and CDR2: SGDLS, YYNGEE. CDR3 length: 14 residues. The germline V and J ends were trimmed by 0 bases and 0 bases, with 7 bases remaining between them. As DNA, the CDR3 is TGTGCCAGCAGCGTAGGGCGGGTCTCCTACGAGCAGTACTTC. Protein sequence: CASSVGRVSYEQYF.

V gene TRBV11-2 combines with J gene TRBJ2-4; 9 nucleotides align to TRBD2. Per germline, CDR1 SGHAT and CDR2 FQNNGV. This CDR3 region has 15 residues. V lost 3 bases to trimming and J lost 7 bases; unmatched junction nucleotides: 7. CDR3 loop: CASSLGLASWNIQYF. The CDR3 DNA reads as TGTGCCAGCAGCTTGGGACTAGCATCGTGGAACATTCAGTACTTC.

This chain connects TRBV7-2 to TRBJ2-3; 10 bases match TRBD1. V was clipped by 4 bases and J by 6 bases; unmatched bases: 7. The CDR3 runs 15 residues. Germline V gene data show CDR1 as SGHTA and CDR2 as FQGNSA. CDR3 coding DNA: TGTGCCAGCAGCTACCCCGGGACAGGGGCCGATACGCAGTATTTT. This encodes CASSYPGTGADTQYF.

This clone occurred once. The chain has TRBV6-1 and TRBJ1-3, with 7 positions matching TRBD1. The junction had 3 bases not matched to a gene; V was cut back by 6 bases and J by 1 base. CDR3 length: 14 residues. In germline, CDR1 is MNHNS, CDR2 SASEGT. CDR3 protein: CASRDRESGNTIYF. Written as DNA, the CDR3 is TGTGCCAGCAGAGACAGGGAGTCTGGAAACACCATATATTTT.

The rearrangement joins TRBV7-2 to TRBJ2-3, with 8 bases identical to TRBD2. The germline V gene encodes CDR1 SGHTA and CDR2 FQGNSA. After removal of 5 bases from V and 1 base from J, the junction contained 5 bases not matched to a gene. This CDR3 is built from 15 residues. CDR3 sequence reads: CASSLRGGRTDTQYF. In DNA, the CDR3 is TGTGCCAGCAGCCTTCGGGGGGGCCGCACAGATACGCAGTATTTT.

CDR3 in amino acids: CASSLTGQGAHEQYF. The CDR3 coding sequence is TGCGCCAGCAGCTTGACTGGACAGGGGGCCCACGAGCAGTACTTC. V gene TRBV5-1 combines with J gene TRBJ2-7; TRBD1 matches at 11 bases. This CDR3 is 15 amino acids long. The germline gives CDR1 SGHRS, CDR2 YFSETQ. V was clipped by 1 base and J by 5 bases; unmatched bases: 5.

This clone appeared a single time. Here the CDR3 DNA reads TGTGCCAGCAGTTTGGGCAGGACACCCACCTACGAGCAGTACTTC. It yields the protein CASSLGRTPTYEQYF. This chain connects TRBV28 to TRBJ2-7; possibly TRBD1 for D (5 bases). Germline CDR1 reads MDHEN; CDR2 reads SYDVKM. V lost 3 bases, J lost 2 bases, and 14 bases lay in between. This CDR3 is built from 15 residues. Combining the CDR3 with reference TRBV28 and TRBJ2-7 gives the whole variable domain DVKVTQSSRYLVKRTGEKVFLECVQDMDHENMFWYRQDPGLGLRLIYFSYDVKMKEKGDIPEGYSVSREKKERFSLILESASTNQTSMYLCASSLGRTPTYEQYFGPGTRLTVT.

V is TRBV6-4 and J is TRBJ2-7; 9 bases fit TRBD1. This CDR3 is built from 13 residues. Germline V gives CDR1 MRHNA, CDR2 SNTAGT. V shed 6 bases, J shed 7 bases, and the junction held 7 bases outside the gene matches. CDR3 DNA sequence: TGTGCCAGCAGCCCGGGACAGGGCGGGGAGCAGTACTTC. This translates into CASSPGQGGEQYF.

This chain joins TRBV4-2 and TRBJ2-2; 14 nucleotides agree with TRBD2. Trimming took 5 bases from V and 6 from J; bases not matched to a gene: 8. The CDR3 sequence is 17 residues long. In germline, CDR1 is LGHNA, CDR2 YNFKEQ. For the CDR3, the DNA is TGTGCCAGCAGCGCGGGACTAGCGGGAGAGGTAGCCGGGGAGCTGTTTTTT. It is translated as CASSAGLAGEVAGELFF.

The rearrangement links TRBV9 to TRBJ2-1, with D possibly matching TRBD1 (6 bases). V gave up 0 bases and J gave up 6 bases, with 10 bases separating them. Germline CDR1 SGDLS, CDR2 YYNGEE. This CDR3 has 14 residues. CDR3 bases: TGTGCCAGCAGCGTAGCTACAGGGTTCAATGAGCAGTTCTTC. Protein sequence: CASSVATGFNEQFF.

This clone was observed a single time. The chain carries TRBV9 and TRBJ2-5; 11 nucleotides align to TRBD2. V lost 4 bases, J lost 3 bases, and 2 bases stayed unmatched. Germline loops: CDR1 SGDLS, CDR2 YYNGEE. The CDR3 covers 14 residues. CDR3 in DNA: TGTGCCAGCAGCTTGACTAGCGGGGAAGAGACCCAGTACTTC. It codes for CASSLTSGEETQYF.

J is TRBJ2-7 and V is TRBV5-1; the D gene is possibly TRBD1 (6 bases). The germline gives CDR1 SGHRS, CDR2 YFSETQ. The CDR3 consists of 15 residues. The V and J ends lost 5 bases and 3 bases respectively, with 18 bases between them. The CDR3 loop is CASSGRDMGHYEQYF. In DNA form, the CDR3 reads TGCGCCAGCAGTGGTCGGGACATGGGGCACTACGAGCAGTACTTC.

The genes are TRBV30 and TRBJ2-7; D remains ambiguous. Germline lookup yields CDR1 GTSNPN and CDR2 SVGIG (reference sequence). The V end lost 1 base, the J end lost 5 bases, and 15 bases lay between the germline ends. This CDR3 is built from 14 residues. CDR3 in DNA: TGTGCCTGGAGTGGGTTACCGCGCCCCCACGAGCAGTACTTC. Encoded protein: CAWSGLPRPHEQYF.

This chain joins TRBV30 and TRBJ2-7, with D uncertain. The CDR3 runs 13 residues. Germline assignment: CDR1 GTSNPN and CDR2 SVGIG (reference sequence). Trimming removed 2 bases at V and 0 bases at J, with 8 bases between. Written as DNA, the CDR3 is TGTGCCTGGAGTAGGAGAAGCTCCTACGAGCAGTACTTC. This sequence encodes CAWSRRSSYEQYF. Combining the CDR3 with reference TRBV30 and TRBJ2-7 gives the whole variable domain SQTIHQWPATLVQPVGSPLSLECTVEGTSNPNLYWYRQAAGRGLQLLFYSVGIGQISSEVPQNLSASRPQDRQFILSSKKLLLSDSGFYLCAWSRRSSYEQYFGPGTRLTVT.

The chain recombines TRBV27 with TRBJ2-5, with D perhaps TRBD2 (5 bases). This CDR3 spans 13 amino acids. Trimming took off 5 bases at V and 4 bases at J, with 11 bases between the two ends. Germline CDR1 and CDR2: MNHEY and SMNVEV (reference sequence). CDR3 in DNA: TGTGCCAGCAGTCCCGGACGGGGAGAGACCCAGTACTTC. Translated, it gives CASSPGRGETQYF.

This clone was observed a few times. The chain couples TRBV4-1 to TRBJ1-5, with a possible D match to TRBD1 (6 bases). Germline assignment: CDR1 MGHRA and CDR2 YSYEKL. The CDR3 contains 15 residues. Trimming cost V 4 bases and J 0 bases, with 10 bases left between them. CDR3 nucleotide sequence: TGCGCCAGCAGCCCAAACAGGGATAGCAATCAGCCCCAGCATTTT. Translating gives CASSPNRDSNQPQHF.

This rearrangement joins TRBV5-1 to TRBJ2-1, with 8 bases identical to TRBD2. Germline V CDR1 and CDR2: SGHRS, YFSETQ. V was clipped by 4 bases and J by 7 bases; unmatched bases: 13. The CDR3 runs to 16 residues. The CDR3 spells CASSTLSGRGRNEQFF. The DNA for the CDR3 is TGCGCCAGCAGCACCTTGAGCGGGAGAGGAAGGAATGAGCAGTTCTTC.

DNA for the CDR3: TGTGCCAGCAGCTCTGGACTAGCGGGTGCCTACGAGCAGTACTTC. As protein: CASSSGLAGAYEQYF. The V call is TRBV5-5, the J call TRBJ2-7; 11 nucleotides line up with TRBD2. CDR3 length equals 15 residues. Unmatched junction bases numbered 4, after V lost 3 bases and J lost 2 bases. Germline V lookup: CDR1 SGHKS, CDR2 YYEKEE (reference sequence).